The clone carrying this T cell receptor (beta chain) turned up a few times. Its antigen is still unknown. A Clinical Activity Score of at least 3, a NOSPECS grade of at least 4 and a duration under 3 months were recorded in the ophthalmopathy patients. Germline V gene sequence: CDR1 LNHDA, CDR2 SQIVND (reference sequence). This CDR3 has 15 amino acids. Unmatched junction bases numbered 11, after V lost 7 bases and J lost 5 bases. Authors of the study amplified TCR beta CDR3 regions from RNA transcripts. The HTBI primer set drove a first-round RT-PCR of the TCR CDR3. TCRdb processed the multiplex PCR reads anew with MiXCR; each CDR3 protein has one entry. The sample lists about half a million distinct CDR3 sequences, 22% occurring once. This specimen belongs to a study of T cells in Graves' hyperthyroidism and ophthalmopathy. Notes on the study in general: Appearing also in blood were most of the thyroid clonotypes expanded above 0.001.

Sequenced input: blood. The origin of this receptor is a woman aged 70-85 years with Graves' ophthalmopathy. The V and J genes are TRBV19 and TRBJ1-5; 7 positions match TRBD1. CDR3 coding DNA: TGTGCCAGTACCTCCAGACAGGGATTGGATCAGCCCCAGCATTTT. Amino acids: CASTSRQGLDQPQHF. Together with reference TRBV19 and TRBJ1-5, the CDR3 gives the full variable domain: DGGITQSPKYLFRKEGQNVTLSCEQNLNHDAMYWYRQDPGQGLRLIYYSQIVNDFQKGDIAEGYSVSREKKESFPLTVTSAQKNPTAFYLCASTSRQGLDQPQHFGDGTRLSIL.